The source of this T cell receptor (beta chain) is a study of CD4 T cells in relation to SARS-CoV-2 and coronaviruses. On the study more broadly: After less than eleven days of antigen culture, PBMC TCR beta CDR3s were sequenced. The restricting HLA molecule for shared crossreactive spike epitopes was mapped. Study-level points and caveats: About 65% of donors had memory CD4+ clonotypes crossrecognizing SARS-CoV-2 and common cold coronavirus spike. This crossreactivity analysis covered spike protein alone, no other viral proteins.

Clones were sequenced by immunoSEQ multiplex PCR, and TCRdb holds only the in-frame ones, with some missing. In the table there are about 38,000 clones, around 77% of which are singletons. The CDR3 is 16 residues long. Trimming stripped 2 bases from V and 2 bases from J, with 15 bases between. Germline CDR1 SGHTA, CDR2 FQGNSA. With regard to this clone: The antigen remains undetermined.

The source is an adult with COVID-19. The chain recombines TRBV7-2 with TRBJ1-2; no clear D gene. The source material was memory CD4+ T cells from PBMCs, cultured in vitro. CDR3 loop: CASSLKRPDLNYGYTF. The CDR3 DNA follows: TGTGCCAGCAGCTTAAAACGCCCGGATCTAAACTATGGCTACACCTTC. Based on the CDR3 plus reference TRBV7-2 and TRBJ1-2, the full variable domain is GAGVSQSPSNKVTEKGKDVELRCDPISGHTALYWYRQSLGQGLEFLIYFQGNSAPDKSGLPSDRFSAERTGGSVSTLTIQRTQQEDSAVYLCASSLKRPDLNYGYTFGSGTRLTVV.